The 31 T cell receptor beta chains in this list originate from one sample, sequenced in a study of blood T cell repertoires in COVID-19. Data came from immunoSEQ multiplex PCR; TCRdb stores just in-frame clones and leaves some out. The data contain approximately 70,000 clones, about 88% of them singletons. Input material: peripheral blood. The receptors were gathered from a human donor in a cohort sampled during active COVID-19.

For the CDR3, the DNA is TGTGCCAGCAGCTTAGATATAGCGGGGGGGCCCGGGGAGCAGTTCTTC. It codes for CASSLDIAGGPGEQFF. V gene TRBV7-2 combines with J gene TRBJ2-1; TRBD2 aligns across 11 bases. This CDR3 is 16 amino acids long. V dropped 1 base and J dropped 10; count of bases not matched to a gene: 9. CDR1 and CDR2 from the germline V gene are SGHTA and FQGNSA.

The chain combines TRBV28 with TRBJ2-3; 11 bases align to TRBD2. Unmatched junction bases numbered 9, after V lost 5 bases and J lost 2 bases. Germline assignment: CDR1 MDHEN and CDR2 SYDVKM. This CDR3 spans 17 amino acids. The CDR3 sequence is CASSAGLLAGATDTQYF. CDR3 sequence (DNA): TGTGCCAGCAGTGCCGGGCTACTAGCGGGGGCCACAGATACGCAGTATTTT.

This clone appeared a few times. This chain connects TRBV7-9 to TRBJ2-1; no definite D call. V dropped 8 bases and J dropped 4 bases, with 9 bases sitting between them. This CDR3 is 12 amino acids long. Per the germline V gene, CDR1 is SEHNR and CDR2 is FQNEAQ (reference sequence). CDR3 sequence (DNA): TGTGCCAGCGGCACATTTTACAATGAGCAGTTCTTC. Translated, it gives CASGTFYNEQFF. The variable domain in full, with the rest retrieved from reference TRBV7-9 and TRBJ2-1, is DTGVSQNPRHKITKRGQNVTFRCDPISEHNRLYWYRQTLGQGPEFLTYFQNEAQLEKSRLLSDRFSAERPKGSFSTLEIQRTEQGDSAMYLCASGTFYNEQFFGPGTRLTVL.

This sequence joins TRBV7-6 and TRBJ2-2; maybe TRBD2 (5 bases). The CDR3 loop spans 15 amino acids. Between the trimmed V and J ends, which lost 3 bases and 0 bases, there was a span of 8 bases. CDR1 is SGHVS and CDR2 is FNYEAQ in the germline V gene. DNA for the CDR3: TGTGCCAGCAGCTTTAGCGATTCGAACACCGGGGAGCTGTTTTTT. Translated, it gives CASSFSDSNTGELFF.

This chain joins TRBV7-2 and TRBJ2-1, with D possibly matching TRBD2 (5 bases). Germline CDR1 reads SGHTA; CDR2 reads FQGNSA. The CDR3 has 14 residues. Between the trimmed V and J ends, which lost 2 bases and 8 bases, there was a span of 13 bases. As DNA, the CDR3 is TGTGCCAGCAGCTTAAGGGAGCTTGAGGATGAGCAGTTCTTC. Translated: CASSLRELEDEQFF.

This chain links TRBV3-1 (or the pseudogene TRBV3-2) with TRBJ1-1, with D possibly matching TRBD1 (6 bases). CDR3 length: 17 amino acids. V lost 2 bases and J 3 bases, leaving 19 bases between the germline ends. Germline CDR1 LGHDT, CDR2 YNNKEL (reference sequence). CDR3 in amino acids: CASSQYQSPRQDTEAFF. CDR3 nucleotide sequence: TGTGCCAGCAGCCAATATCAATCCCCTAGACAGGACACTGAAGCTTTCTTT.

The table lists this clone with a count of one. The chain is built from TRBV7-2 and TRBJ1-5; maybe TRBD1 (5 bases). Trimming took 3 bases from V and 9 from J, leaving 9 bases between them. Germline loops: CDR1 SGHTA, CDR2 FQGNSA. The CDR3 is 12 amino acids. CDR3 amino acids: CASSFGGGPQHF. CDR3 DNA: TGTGCCAGCAGCTTCGGGGGTGGGCCCCAGCATTTT. Supplemented by reference TRBV7-2 and TRBJ1-5, the full variable domain reads GAGVSQSPSNKVTEKGKDVELRCDPISGHTALYWYRQSLGQGLEFLIYFQGNSAPDKSGLPSDRFSAERTGGSVSTLTIQRTQQEDSAVYLCASSFGGGPQHFGDGTRLSIL.

The chain joins TRBV2 to TRBJ2-5; 11 bases are shared with TRBD2. CDR3 size: 16 residues. CDR1 and CDR2 from the germline V gene are SNHLY and FYNNEI. V gave up 6 bases and J gave up 1 base; unmatched junction bases: 7. The CDR3 region has the DNA TGTGCCAGCAGCGAACCTGGACTAGCGGGCCAAGAGACCCAGTACTTC. Protein product: CASSEPGLAGQETQYF.

The gene calls are TRBV18 and TRBJ1-6; tentatively, D is TRBD1 (5 bases). CDR3 length: 15 residues. Germline-derived CDR1 and CDR2 are KGHSH and LQKENI. The V and J ends lost 0 bases and 5 bases respectively, with 8 bases between them. CDR3 DNA: TGTGCCAGCTCACCACCCGGGGGTAATAATTCACCCCTCCACTTT. Translated, it gives CASSPPGGNNSPLHF.

V is TRBV30 and J is TRBJ2-2, with TRBD2 matching 7 bases. V lost 5 bases and J lost 6; bases outside the gene matches: 3. The length of the CDR3 is 12 residues. Germline assignment: CDR1 GTSNPN and CDR2 SVGIG (reference sequence). In DNA form, the CDR3 reads TGTGCCTGGTGGGAGGGGCCCGGGGAGCTGTTTTTT. Its protein is CAWWEGPGELFF.

This clone was recorded once. The chain joins TRBV5-1 to TRBJ2-3; TRBD2 agrees at 11 bases. J lost 4 bases, V lost 4 bases, and 5 bases had no gene match. From germline, CDR1 is SGHRS and CDR2 YFSETQ. CDR3 length: 15 residues. The CDR3 here is CASSPSGGSADTQYF. The CDR3 DNA follows: TGCGCCAGCAGCCCTAGCGGGGGGAGTGCAGATACGCAGTATTTT.

This sequence joins TRBV6-5 and TRBJ1-3, with no clear D. Trimming removed 6 bases at V and 0 bases at J, with 9 bases between. The CDR3 is made up of 14 amino acids. Germline CDR1 and CDR2: MNHEY and SVGAGI. The CDR3 DNA sequence: TGTGCCAGCAGACCGACGGGCTCTGGAAACACCATATATTTT. Translating it yields CASRPTGSGNTIYF.

This chain links TRBV19 with TRBJ2-2; TRBD1 agrees at 7 bases. V shed 5 bases, J shed 5 bases, and the junction held 5 bases outside the gene matches. CDR1 and CDR2 from the germline V gene are LNHDA and SQIVND (reference sequence). The CDR3 loop spans 14 amino acids. This CDR3 reads CASSPYRGTGELFF. As DNA, the CDR3 is TGTGCCAGTAGTCCATACAGGGGAACCGGGGAGCTGTTTTTT.

The chain employs TRBV6-2 or TRBV6-3 and TRBJ1-2, with TRBD1 matching over 7 bases. The CDR3 length is 16 residues. V trimming: 5 bases; J trimming: 1 base; junction bases outside the gene matches: 10. Per germline, CDR1 MNHEY and CDR2 SVGEGT. For the CDR3, the DNA is TGTGCCAGCAGTACCCGGGACAGCGCTGTTAACTATGGCTACACCTTC. Translation: CASSTRDSAVNYGYTF.

In DNA form, the CDR3 reads TGCGCCAGCAGTGAGCTGGGAGACACTCCCTACAATGAGCAGTTCTTC. Protein sequence: CASSELGDTPYNEQFF. This chain uses TRBV10-1 with TRBJ2-1, with a tentative D call TRBD2 (5 bases). CDR1 is WNHNN, CDR2 SYGVQD, per germline (reference sequence). V was pared by 2 bases and J by 2 bases, with 13 bases between. The CDR3 covers 16 residues.

V usage is TRBV7-9 and J usage is TRBJ2-7; D may be TRBD1 (6 bases). Deletions cut 0 bases from V and 5 bases from J, with 14 bases between. Per germline, CDR1 SEHNR and CDR2 FQNEAQ (reference sequence). The length of the CDR3 is 15 residues. CDR3 DNA: TGTGCCAGCAGCTTAGCAGACAGGCGGATCAACGAGCAGTACTTC. Translated: CASSLADRRINEQYF.

V is TRBV27 and J is TRBJ2-3, with D perhaps matching TRBD2 (5 bases). V lost 6 bases, J lost 4 bases, and 20 bases lay in between. CDR3 length: 16 residues. Germline lookup yields CDR1 MNHEY and CDR2 SMNVEV (reference sequence). DNA for the CDR3: TGTGCCAGCAGCCGTAGCGACGGGTGGGTTGCAGATACGCAGTATTTT. This codes for CASSRSDGWVADTQYF.

The chain is built from TRBV11-2 and TRBJ2-7; D is perhaps TRBD2 (6 bases). Germline V gene sequence: CDR1 SGHAT, CDR2 FQNNGV. Trimming cost V 2 bases and J 0 bases, with 11 bases left between them. CDR3 length equals 15 residues. The DNA of the CDR3 is TGTGCCAGCAGCTTAAGCGTCGGGGGCTCCTACGAGCAGTACTTC. It translates to CASSLSVGGSYEQYF.

This chain uses TRBV3-1 (or the pseudogene TRBV3-2) with TRBJ2-7, with D perhaps matching TRBD1 (6 bases). This CDR3 comprises 16 residues. Germline CDR1 is LGHDT and CDR2 is YNNKEL (reference sequence). The V end lost 0 bases, the J end lost 2 bases, and 14 bases lay between the germline ends. CDR3 residues: CASSQDLGQTTYEQYF. The CDR3 DNA reads as TGTGCCAGCAGCCAAGATTTAGGACAGACTACCTACGAGCAGTACTTC.

The genes are TRBV19 and TRBJ2-6, with D tentatively TRBD1 (5 bases). V lost 6 bases, J lost 0 bases, and 18 bases lay in between. This CDR3 comprises 18 residues. In germline, CDR1 is LNHDA, CDR2 SQIVND (reference sequence). CDR3 DNA: TGTGCCAGTAGAGATACCCTTGGGGCAGCCTCTGGGGCCAACGTCCTGACTTTC. It yields the protein CASRDTLGAASGANVLTF.

The chain uses TRBV30 and TRBJ2-7; D unresolved. This CDR3 has 13 residues. V dropped 4 bases and J dropped 0 bases, with 10 bases sitting between them. Per the germline V gene, CDR1 is GTSNPN and CDR2 is SVGIG (reference sequence). This chain's CDR3 is CAWNRGLSYEQYF. CDR3 sequence (DNA): TGTGCCTGGAATCGCGGCCTCTCCTACGAGCAGTACTTC.

The chain is built from TRBV15 and TRBJ1-4; perhaps TRBD1 as D (6 bases). The CDR3 is 12 amino acids. V was trimmed by 6 bases and J by 6 bases, leaving 8 bases between them. Germline-derived CDR1 and CDR2 are LNHNV and YYDKDF (reference sequence). The CDR3: CATSRGYEKLFF. Here the CDR3 DNA reads TGTGCCACCAGTAGGGGGTATGAAAAACTGTTTTTT.

CDR3 sequence: CASIGGGIYGYTF. In nucleotides, the CDR3 is TGTGCCAGCATCGGGGGAGGTATCTATGGCTACACCTTC. The chain carries TRBV6-6 and TRBJ1-2; TRBD1 is a possible D gene (5 bases). The CDR3 sequence is 13 residues long. Germline V gene sequence: CDR1 MNHNY, CDR2 SVGAGI (reference sequence). The V end lost 7 bases, the J end lost 4 bases, and 13 bases lay between the germline ends.

V gene TRBV29-1 combines with J gene TRBJ2-7; D possibly corresponds to TRBD2 (6 bases). CDR3 size: 15 residues. V lost 2 bases and J 6 bases, leaving 20 bases between the germline ends. Germline CDR1 SQVTM, CDR2 ANQGSEA. CDR3 in DNA: TGCAGCGTTGAACGAATGGAGGGGACGTTGGGCGAGCAGTACTTC. Translated: CSVERMEGTLGEQYF.

This rearrangement joins TRBV29-1 to TRBJ2-7, with 8 bases matching TRBD1. V shed 5 bases and J 4 bases; nucleotides not matched to a gene: 7. This CDR3 has 13 residues. CDR1 is SQVTM and CDR2 is ANQGSEA in the germline V gene. CDR3 sequence: CSVSGTGAYEQYF. As DNA, the CDR3 is TGCAGCGTTTCCGGGACAGGAGCTTACGAGCAGTACTTC.

This clone was detected only a few times. CDR3 residues: CASSALAGVPYEQYF. For the CDR3, the DNA is TGTGCCAGTAGTGCGCTAGCGGGAGTACCCTACGAGCAGTACTTC. The chain couples TRBV19 to TRBJ2-7; 10 bases fit TRBD2. Unmatched junction bases numbered 6, after V lost 5 bases and J lost 2 bases. Germline V gene lookup returns CDR1 LNHDA and CDR2 SQIVND (reference sequence). This CDR3 has 15 amino acids.

The J gene is TRBJ2-7, the V gene TRBV7-9; 11 bases fit TRBD1. The germline V gene encodes CDR1 SEHNR and CDR2 FQNEAQ (reference sequence). This CDR3 has 17 amino acids. After removal of 4 bases from V and 4 bases from J, the junction contained 12 bases not matched to a gene. CDR3 nucleotide sequence: TGTGCCAGCAGCTCATACCTAGGGACAGGGGGAATATACGAGCAGTACTTC. It is translated as CASSSYLGTGGIYEQYF.

The CDR3 sequence is CASSRTPPPDTQYF. CDR3 nucleotides: TGTGCCAGCTCACGGACACCCCCGCCCGATACGCAGTATTTT. The rearrangement links TRBV18 to TRBJ2-3; tentative D call: TRBD1 (5 bases). The CDR3 runs 14 residues. From germline, CDR1 is KGHSH and CDR2 LQKENI. V lost 4 bases and J 6 bases, leaving 14 bases between the germline ends.

V is TRBV3-1 (or the pseudogene TRBV3-2) and J is TRBJ1-6, with 10 bases lining up with TRBD1. The CDR3 extends over 18 amino acids. V shed 0 bases and J 9 bases; nucleotides not matched to a gene: 11. Germline CDR1 and CDR2: LGHDT and YNNKEL (reference sequence). CDR3 in DNA: TGTGCCAGCAGCCAAGATGAAGGGACAGGGGTCCTCGGTTCACCCCTCCACTTT. The encoded protein is CASSQDEGTGVLGSPLHF.

This chain joins TRBV5-3 and TRBJ1-3; D call uncertain. Being an ORF, TRBV5-3 has a function that is uncertain. Trimming shortened V by 10 bases and J by 4 bases, and 12 bases separated the two germline ends. The CDR3 spans 12 residues. Here the CDR3 DNA reads TGTGCCGCTCCCGCGGAAGGAAACACCATATATTTT. It codes for CAAPAEGNTIYF.

The chain uses TRBV3-1 (or the pseudogene TRBV3-2) and TRBJ1-2; 7 bases are shared with TRBD1. Germline trimming cut 0 bases from V and 5 bases from J; bases unmatched to any gene: 15. CDR3 size: 18 residues. The V gene's germline CDR1 is LGHDT and CDR2 YNNKEL (reference sequence). For the CDR3, the DNA is TGTGCCAGCAGCCAAGACCTAATTCGGGCGACAGGGAGGTATGGCTACACCTTC. Its protein is CASSQDLIRATGRYGYTF.